The 7 T cell receptor beta chains presented below share a single source sample, sequenced in a study of cytomegalovirus exposure and HLA in healthy donors. Both 60 Vbeta primers and 13 Jbeta primers went into the PCR. Sequencing used immunoSEQ multiplex PCR; TCRdb keeps in-frame clones, though not all of them. The ten top clones account for around 6.5%, within a sample of roughly 120,000 clones. The sequencing sample was made of PBMCs. The receptors stem from a man aged 40-55 years in good health and CMV-seropositive.

V usage is TRBV27 and J usage is TRBJ2-7; 10 nucleotides agree with TRBD2. This CDR3 comprises 14 residues. The V gene's germline CDR1 is MNHEY and CDR2 SMNVEV (reference sequence). The V gene end was trimmed by 7 bases and the J gene end by 4 bases; junction bases not matched to a gene: 7. This CDR3 reads CASKLAGKLYEQYF. In nucleotides, the CDR3 is TGTGCCAGCAAACTAGCGGGAAAGTTGTACGAGCAGTACTTC.

The rearrangement uses TRBV10-2 and TRBJ1-2; D may be TRBD1 (6 bases). V lost 4 bases and J 4 bases, leaving 16 bases between the germline ends. CDR3 size: 15 residues. CDR1 and CDR2 from the germline V gene are WSHSY and SAAADI. In DNA form, the CDR3 reads TGCGCCAGCAGTGGAAGGTTGGGGGCCTCCTATGGCTACACCTTC. Translation gives CASSGRLGASYGYTF.

The chain joins TRBV23-1 to TRBJ2-7, with TRBD1 matching 8 bases. TRBV23-1 is recorded as an ORF, its role being uncertain. V was pared by 6 bases and J by 4 bases, with 11 bases of the junction left unmatched. CDR3 length: 15 amino acids. In DNA, the CDR3 is TGCGCCAGCAGACGCCAGGGGGCGCGTTCTTACGAGCAGTACTTC. This gives the protein CASRRQGARSYEQYF.

This chain links TRBV5-4 with TRBJ2-1; 9 positions match TRBD2. V gave up 4 bases and J gave up 8 bases; unmatched junction bases: 13. The CDR3 runs 16 residues. CDR1 and CDR2 from the germline V gene are SGHNT and YYREEE (reference sequence). This CDR3 is CASSQHQVAGDYEQFF. CDR3 nucleotides: TGTGCCAGCAGCCAACACCAGGTAGCGGGAGACTATGAGCAGTTCTTC.

The chain uses TRBV5-1 and TRBJ2-7; 8 nucleotides align to TRBD2. Germline CDR1 is SGHRS and CDR2 is YFSETQ. V gave up 0 bases and J gave up 0 bases; unmatched junction bases: 5. The CDR3 spans 16 residues. CDR3 in amino acids: CASSLGEREPSYEQYF. The CDR3 DNA reads as TGCGCCAGCAGCTTGGGAGAGCGGGAGCCCTCCTACGAGCAGTACTTC.

This chain connects TRBV19 to TRBJ2-1, with 9 bases lining up with TRBD2. The V gene end was trimmed by 8 bases and the J gene end by 5 bases; junction bases not matched to a gene: 7. This CDR3 has 14 residues. Germline values: CDR1 LNHDA, CDR2 SQIVND (reference sequence). CDR3 coding DNA: TGTGCCAGTCGGGCGGGAGGGAATAACAATGAGCAGTTCTTC. It specifies CASRAGGNNNEQFF.

V usage is TRBV7-9 and J usage is TRBJ1-6, with 7 positions matching TRBD1. V was pared by 5 bases and J by 14 bases, with 12 bases of the junction left unmatched. This CDR3 spans 14 amino acids. Germline loops: CDR1 SEHNR, CDR2 FQNEAQ (reference sequence). The CDR3 nucleotides are TGTGCCAGCAGCCAGACAGGGACCCTTTGGGCCCTCCACTTT. Translation: CASSQTGTLWALHF.